The present T cell receptor beta chain was sequenced within a study of graft-versus-host responses after intestinal transplantation. Study information: Every recipient had anti-thymocyte globulin induction and around three years of tacrolimus plus steroids. Findings and caveats of the study: Graft-versus-host to host-versus-graft clonal ratios in allografts were high in patients with graft-donor T cell macrochimerism. An association linked early post-transplant HvG declines with peak circulating GvH clone levels.

On this clone itself: What it binds is unknown.

The CDR3 extends over 17 amino acids. V lost 5 bases to trimming and J lost 1 base, with 21 bases between them. Germline lookup yields CDR1 KGHSH and CDR2 LQKENI. Only in-frame clones appear in the TCRdb table, and some are missing; sequencing was by immunoSEQ multiplex PCR. The data show approximately 5,200 clones, over 60% seen once. Both intraepithelial and lamina propria lymphocytes were released by processing graft tissue. The J gene is TRBJ2-7, the V gene TRBV18; a weak D match, TRBD2 (5 bases). The material sequenced was ileum tissue, taken 250 to 280 days after intestinal transplant. The clonotype comes from a human patient who received an intestinal transplant, so some T cells may come from the graft donor. The CDR3 bases are TGTGCCAGCTCATCACTTAGGCTAGCCGCTGATTCCTACGAGCAGTACTTC. Translated: CASSSLRLAADSYEQYF.